One TCR beta chain is described in this entry. Some clones are missing from TCRdb's copy, which holds only in-frame ones; the method was immunoSEQ multiplex PCR. The repertoire holds some 50,000 clones, with about four fifths as singletons. The CDR3 is 14 residues long. V was clipped by 2 bases and J by 7 bases; unmatched bases: 3. The germline gives CDR1 MNHEY, CDR2 SMNVEV (reference sequence). The data are from a study of OX40 agonist ivuxolimab in advanced cancers. The chain uses TRBV27 and TRBJ1-2; 11 nucleotides line up with TRBD1. This sequence was found in an adult with an advanced solid tumor such as melanoma, head and neck, liver or kidney cancer. Sequenced material: CD4+ or CD8+ T cells sorted from blood, taken in a trial of the OX40 agonist ivuxolimab. CDR3 in DNA: TGTGCCAGCAGTTTAGGACAGGGGGCTTTTGGCTACACCTTC. Protein product: CASSLGQGAFGYTF.